These T cell receptor beta chains were read from a single sample in a study of T cell changes during pregnancy in multiple sclerosis. The assay was immunoSEQ multiplex PCR, and TCRdb's table has in-frame clones only and misses some. The sample lists 110,000 or so clones, 90% to 95% occurring once. Sequencing used peripheral blood, obtained before pregnancy. The origin of the receptors is a female donor with multiple sclerosis, enrolled in a pregnancy study. The CDR3 runs from the conserved cysteine through the conserved F or W. A D gene is named only where the DNA matches it firmly. Only part of the rows carry a size: once, few, many, or a class if the clone is expanded.

clone size,J gene,D gene,V gene,CDR3 protein,CDR3 DNA
-,TRBJ2-3,-,TRBV10-1,CASSDGGSRGDTQYF,TGCGCCAGCAGTGATGGTGGGAGTAGAGGAGATACGCAGTATTTT
-,TRBJ1-1,-,TRBV30,CAWVPGLLNTEAFF,TGTGCCTGGGTCCCGGGACTCCTGAACACTGAAGCTTTCTTT
-,TRBJ1-6,-,TRBV27,CASSLPSREGRNSPLHF,TGTGCCAGCAGTTTGCCCAGCAGGGAGGGGAGGAATTCACCCCTCCACTTT
few,TRBJ2-1,-,TRBV19,CASSLSTSNEQFF,TGTGCCAGTAGTCTCTCGACTAGCAATGAGCAGTTCTTC
-,TRBJ1-2,TRBD1,TRBV6-6,CASSYGQGAGGYTF,TGTGCCAGCAGTTACGGACAGGGGGCGGGCGGCTACACCTTC
-,TRBJ1-1,TRBD1,TRBV9,CASSQGGTGNTEAFF,TGTGCCAGCAGCCAGGGGGGGACAGGGAACACTGAAGCTTTCTTT
-,TRBJ2-2,TRBD2,TRBV5-1,CASSLAGGPNTGELFF,TGCGCCAGCAGCTTAGCGGGGGGGCCTAACACCGGGGAGCTGTTTTTT
-,TRBJ2-7,TRBD1,TRBV13,CASSPLGGQGGYEQYF,TGTGCCAGCAGCCCCCTAGGTGGACAGGGGGGCTACGAGCAGTACTTC
once,TRBJ2-7,-,TRBV13,CASTSEGGPNEQYF,TGTGCCAGCACCAGTGAGGGGGGGCCCAACGAGCAGTACTTC
-,TRBJ1-1,-,TRBV27,CASRSTGENTEAFF,TGTGCCAGCAGGTCGACCGGGGAGAACACTGAAGCTTTCTTT
-,TRBJ1-1,-,TRBV6-1,CASSGQVNTEAFF,TGTGCCAGCAGTGGACAGGTGAACACTGAAGCTTTCTTT
-,TRBJ2-1,-,TRBV18,CASSPLPYGGQFF,TGTGCCAGCTCACCCCTCCCGTATGGAGGGCAGTTCTTC
-,TRBJ1-1,-,TRBV7-8,CASSTTTGITEAFF,TGTGCCAGCAGCACGACCACAGGGATTACTGAAGCTTTCTTT
once,TRBJ2-7,-,TRBV2,CASSPRYEQYF,TGTGCCAGCAGTCCGCGATACGAGCAGTACTTC
-,TRBJ2-3,-,TRBV5-1,CASSFSASRDTQYF,TGCGCCAGCAGCTTCTCAGCTAGTAGGGATACGCAGTATTTT
-,TRBJ1-2,-,TRBV28,CASSLPFRGGAKGYTF,TGTGCCAGCAGTTTACCCTTTCGGGGGGGGGCAAAAGGCTACACCTTC
-,TRBJ2-7,TRBD2,TRBV18,CASSPKGGVNEQYF,TGTGCCAGCTCACCCAAGGGAGGGGTCAACGAGCAGTACTTC
-,TRBJ1-5,TRBD1,TRBV29-1,CSVGGDRGNQPQHF,TGCAGCGTTGGTGGGGACAGGGGGAATCAGCCCCAGCATTTT
-,TRBJ2-7,-,TRBV4-1,CASGPGQSYEQYF,TGCGCCAGCGGGCCCGGACAGTCCTACGAGCAGTACTTC
-,TRBJ1-4,-,TRBV10-3,CAISESRGGGKLFF,TGTGCCATCAGTGAGTCCAGGGGCGGGGGAAAACTGTTTTTT
few,TRBJ1-1,-,TRBV29-1,CSAGSNTEAFF,TGCAGCGCAGGAAGTAACACTGAAGCTTTCTTT
-,TRBJ2-1,TRBD2,TRBV4-2,CASSNYGGDSYNEQFF,TGTGCCAGCAGCAATTACGGGGGGGATTCCTACAATGAGCAGTTCTTC
once,TRBJ2-3,TRBD2,TRBV6-5,CASSYSPSGATVTQYF,TGTGCCAGCAGTTACTCTCCTAGCGGGGCGACAGTTACGCAGTATTTT
-,TRBJ2-5,TRBD1,TRBV27,CASSSDRGSSETQYF,TGTGCCAGCAGTTCCGACAGGGGTTCGTCAGAGACCCAGTACTTC
-,TRBJ1-1,-,TRBV12-5,CASGFDLPNTEAFF,TGTGCTAGTGGTTTTGACTTACCAAACACTGAAGCTTTCTTT
-,TRBJ2-1,-,TRBV28,CASSYRPGVSYNEQFF,TGTGCCAGCAGTTACAGACCAGGGGTATCCTACAATGAGCAGTTCTTC
-,TRBJ1-2,-,TRBV6-1,CACPSNSLYGYTF,TGTGCCTGTCCCTCTAACAGCCTCTATGGCTACACCTTC
-,TRBJ1-1,-,TRBV29-1,CSVEDFFGQYTEAFF,TGCAGCGTTGAAGACTTTTTCGGACAGTACACTGAAGCTTTCTTT
-,TRBJ2-7,-,TRBV5-8,CASSTGYEQYF,TGTGCCAGCAGCACCGGTTACGAGCAGTACTTC
once,TRBJ1-2,TRBD1,TRBV7-2,CASSLRDRGSGYTF,TGTGCCAGCAGCTTACGGGACAGGGGTTCTGGCTACACCTTC
-,TRBJ2-7,TRBD2,TRBV4-1,CASSQAGLAESYEQYF,TGCGCCAGCAGCCAAGCGGGACTAGCGGAGTCCTACGAGCAGTACTTC
-,TRBJ2-1,TRBD2,TRBV11-2,CASSIYLGSIGGNEQFF,TGTGCCAGCAGCATATACCTCGGGAGCATCGGGGGGAATGAGCAGTTCTTC
-,TRBJ1-6,TRBD1,TRBV6-5,CASSSSGTGQSPLHF,TGTGCCAGCAGTTCCTCCGGGACAGGGCAATCACCCCTCCACTTT
-,TRBJ2-7,TRBD1,TRBV30,CAWSVLGTGNEQYF,TGTGCCTGGAGTGTACTAGGGACAGGGAACGAGCAGTACTTC
-,TRBJ2-7,TRBD2,TRBV29-1,CSVRSSGGYEQYF,TGCAGCGTTAGATCTAGCGGGGGCTACGAGCAGTACTTC
-,TRBJ1-6,TRBD1,TRBV10-3,CAISERVGGADSPLHF,TGTGCCATCAGTGAAAGAGTAGGGGGCGCTGATTCACCCCTCCACTTT
-,TRBJ1-5,TRBD1,TRBV2,CASRDDRGPQHF,TGTGCCAGCAGGGATGACAGGGGGCCCCAGCATTTT
-,TRBJ1-1,-,TRBV7-3,CASSLMGGSNTEAFF,TGTGCCAGCAGCTTAATGGGGGGGTCGAACACTGAAGCTTTCTTT
-,TRBJ1-1,TRBD1,TRBV5-4,CASSQDKGRGTGWYEAFF,TGTGCCAGCAGCCAAGACAAAGGGAGGGGGACAGGGTGGTATGAAGCTTTCTTT
-,TRBJ1-2,-,TRBV6-6,CASRDSLSNYGYTF,TGTGCCAGCAGAGACAGCCTTTCTAACTATGGCTACACCTTC
once,TRBJ2-7,-,TRBV7-8,CASSSSGTSSYEQYF,TGTGCCAGCAGCTCATCCGGGACTTCCTCCTACGAGCAGTACTTC
-,TRBJ2-5,TRBD2,TRBV27,CASSQGLAGGPFLQETQYF,TGTGCCAGCAGTCAGGGACTAGCGGGGGGGCCGTTTTTGCAAGAGACCCAGTACTTC
-,TRBJ2-1,TRBD1,TRBV4-1,CASSLMGQENNEQFF,TGCGCCAGCAGCCTGATGGGACAGGAGAACAATGAGCAGTTCTTC